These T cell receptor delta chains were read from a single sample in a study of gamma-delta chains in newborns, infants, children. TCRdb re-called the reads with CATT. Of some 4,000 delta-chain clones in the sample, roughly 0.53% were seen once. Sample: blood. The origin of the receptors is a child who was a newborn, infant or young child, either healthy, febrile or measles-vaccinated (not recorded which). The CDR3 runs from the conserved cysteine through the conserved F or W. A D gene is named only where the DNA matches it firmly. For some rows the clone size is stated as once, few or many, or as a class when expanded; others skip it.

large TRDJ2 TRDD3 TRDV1 CALGERPCLGIPILTAQLFF TGTGCTCTTGGGGAACGCCCCTGCCTGGGGATACCAATTTTGACAGCACAACTCTTCTTT
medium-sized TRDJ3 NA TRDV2 CACDTAGSSWDTRQMFF TGTGCCTGTGACACCGCTGGGAGCTCCTGGGACACCCGACAGATGTTTTTC
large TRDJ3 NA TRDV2 CACDTLGGPSWDTRQMFF TGTGCCTGTGACACGCTCGGGGGACCATCCTGGGACACCCGACAGATGTTTTTC
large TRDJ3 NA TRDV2 CACDWGSSWDTRQMFF TGTGCCTGTGACTGGGGATCCTCCTGGGACACCCGACAGATGTTTTTC
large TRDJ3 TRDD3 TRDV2 CACDTLLGISSWDTRQMFF TGTGCCTGTGACACCTTACTGGGGATTAGCTCCTGGGACACCCGACAGATGTTTTTC
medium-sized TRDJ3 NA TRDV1 CALGERGLSSWDTRQMFF TGTGCTCTTGGGGAACGGGGTCTAAGCTCCTGGGACACCCGACAGATGTTCTTC
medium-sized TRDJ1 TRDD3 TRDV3 CAFKAGGYTDKLIF TGTGCCTTTAAGGCTGGGGGATACACCGATAAACTCATCTTT
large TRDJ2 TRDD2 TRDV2 CACDPLPTLLYTAQLFF TGTGCCTGTGACCCCCTTCCTACCTTACTATATACAGCACAACTCTTCTTT
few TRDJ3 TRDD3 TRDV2 CACDTVGTGGRSSWDTRQVFF TGTGCCTGTGACACCGTGGGAACTGGGGGACGGAGCTCCTGGGACACCCGACAGGTGTTTTTC
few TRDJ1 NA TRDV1 CALGELPVHWQGHTDELIF TGTGCTCTTGGGGAACTTCCCGTCCACTGGCAGGGGCACACCGATGAACTCATCTTT
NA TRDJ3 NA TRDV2 CACDTAGSSWDTRQMFF TGTGCCTGCGACACCGCGGGGAGTTCCTGGGACACCCGACAGATGTTTTTC
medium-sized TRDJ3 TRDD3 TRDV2 CACDGLGDSSWDTRQMFF TGTGCCTGTGACGGCCTGGGGGACAGCTCCTGGGACACCCGACAGATGTTTTTC
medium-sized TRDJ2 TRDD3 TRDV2 CACDILGAPTLTAQLFF TGTGCCTGTGACATACTGGGGGCTCCAACTTTGACAGCACAACTCTTCTTT
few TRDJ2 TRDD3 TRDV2 CACVPYWGILGSPQTAQLFF TGTGCCTGTGTACCGTACTGGGGGATACTTGGGAGTCCACAGACAGCACAACTCTTCTTT
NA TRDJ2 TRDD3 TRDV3 CALGGSRRPLTAQLFF TGTGCCCTTGGGGGATCCCGGAGACCTTTGACAGCACAACTCTTCTTT
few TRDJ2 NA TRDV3 CAFLSSGWGGSAQLFF TGTGCCTTCCTTTCTTCGGGGTGGGGGGGCTCAGCACAACTCTTCTTT
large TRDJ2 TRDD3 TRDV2 CACDLLGDTAQLFF TGTGCCTGTGACCTACTGGGGGATACAGCACAACTCTTCTTT
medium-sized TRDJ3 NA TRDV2 CACDRSSSWDTRQMFF TGTGCCTGTGACCGTTCTAGCTCCTGGGACACCCGACAGATGTTTTTC